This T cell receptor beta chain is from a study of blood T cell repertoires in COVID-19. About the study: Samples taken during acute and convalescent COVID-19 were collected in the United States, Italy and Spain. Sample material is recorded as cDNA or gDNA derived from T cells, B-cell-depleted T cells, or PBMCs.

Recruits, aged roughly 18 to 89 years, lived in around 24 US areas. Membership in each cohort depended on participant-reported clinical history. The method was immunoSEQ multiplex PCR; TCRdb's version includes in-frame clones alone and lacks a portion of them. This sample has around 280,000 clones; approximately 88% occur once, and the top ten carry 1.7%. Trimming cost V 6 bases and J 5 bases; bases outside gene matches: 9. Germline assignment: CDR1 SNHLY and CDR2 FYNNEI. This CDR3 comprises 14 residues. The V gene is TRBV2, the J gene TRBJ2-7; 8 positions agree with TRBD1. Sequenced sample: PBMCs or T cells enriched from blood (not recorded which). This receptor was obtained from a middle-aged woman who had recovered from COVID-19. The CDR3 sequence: CASSRDRQVDEQYF. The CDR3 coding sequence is TGTGCCAGCAGCAGGGACAGGCAAGTCGACGAGCAGTACTTC.